This T cell receptor (beta chain) was captured in a study of T cells after posttransplantation cyclophosphamide. Study-wide results and limits: After PTCy, TRB diversity resembled that of CNI/methotrexate controls. TRB overlap between skin or GI tissue T cells and blood was limited. Donor CD8+ memory clones often dominated recipient blood repertoires at later times.

This clone was observed many times. Antigen: not known. Sequencing was performed with immunoSEQ multiplex PCR; in TCRdb, only in-frame clones are kept and a portion is missing. This sample has 30,000 to 40,000 clones and no singletons, with 2.5% in the ten largest. V dropped 5 bases and J dropped 6; count of bases not matched to a gene: 8. Germline-derived CDR1 and CDR2 are MGHRA and YSYEKL. The CDR3 runs 15 residues. The chain joins TRBV4-1 to TRBJ2-1, with TRBD1 matching over 9 bases. The sample taken for sequencing was PBMCs. The clonotype was recovered from a man aged 45-60 years in good health, CMV-negative, and a related stem cell transplant donor. The CDR3 here is CASSKVGTGSNEQFF. For the CDR3, the DNA is TGCGCCAGCAGCAAAGTGGGGACAGGGTCCAATGAGCAGTTCTTC.